The 15 T cell receptor beta chains below were found in one sample sequenced in a study of T cells in Graves' hyperthyroidism and ophthalmopathy. RNA transcripts were the template for amplifying TCR beta CDR3 regions. The TCR CDR3 first-round RT-PCR relied on the HTBI primer set. Via MiXCR, TCRdb re-called the multiplex PCR reads, giving one row per CDR3 protein. The sample yields roughly 700,000 distinct CDR3 sequences, approximately 36% seen once. What was sequenced was blood. The receptors here all came from a woman in her forties with Graves' hyperthyroidism.

This clonotype has a count of ten or more. The V and J genes are TRBV4-1 and TRBJ1-2; 7 positions agree with TRBD1. This CDR3 comprises 13 residues. Germline CDR1 and CDR2: MGHRA and YSYEKL. J lost 7 bases, V lost 4 bases, and 6 bases had no gene match. The CDR3 loop is CASSPTGKGGYTF. As DNA, the CDR3 is TGCGCCAGCAGCCCGACAGGGAAAGGTGGCTACACCTTC.

The chain links TRBV24-1 to TRBJ1-2, with D hard to call. CDR3 length: 14 residues. Germline CDR1 KGHDR, CDR2 SFDVKD. Trimming removed 4 bases at V and 0 bases at J, with 8 bases between. The CDR3 spells CATSDSPTNYGYTF. CDR3 DNA: TGTGCCACCAGTGACAGCCCTACTAACTATGGCTACACCTTC.

At least ten counts were recorded for this clonotype. This rearrangement joins TRBV2 to TRBJ1-1; no definite D call. This CDR3 spans 13 amino acids. The V gene lost 3 bases and the J gene lost 1 base, with 6 bases spanning the gap. Germline V gene sequence: CDR1 SNHLY, CDR2 FYNNEI. CDR3 in DNA: TGTGCCAGCAGTGATCTCAAGAACACTGAAGCTTTCTTT. This sequence encodes CASSDLKNTEAFF.

V is TRBV25-1 and J is TRBJ2-7; TRBD2 matches 11 bases. The germline gives CDR1 MGHDK, CDR2 SYGVNS. V trimming: 1 base; J trimming: 9 bases; junction bases outside the gene matches: 14. The CDR3 runs 17 residues. CDR3 sequence (DNA): TGTGCCAGCAGTGAATTCCCTAGCGGGAGGCCCCTGGATACGCAGTACTTC. Amino acids: CASSEFPSGRPLDTQYF.

Of note for this clonotype: This may stem from a read error, because a much larger clone lies one nucleotide away. This chain links TRBV24-1 with TRBJ2-5, with 10 nucleotides matching TRBD2. The CDR3 is 16 amino acids. Germline trimming cut 3 bases from V and 5 bases from J; bases unmatched to any gene: 8. CDR1 is KGHDR and CDR2 is SFDVKD in the germline V gene. DNA for the CDR3: TGTGCCACCAGTGATAAGAGCGGGGGGGTCCTGGAGACCCAGTACTTC. Translated: CATSDKSGGVLETQYF.

This clonotype was recorded many times. This chain links TRBV5-8 with TRBJ2-5; D uncertain. Trimming took 1 base from V and 4 from J, leaving 11 bases between them. Germline V gene data show CDR1 as SGHTS and CDR2 as YDEGEE. The CDR3 extends over 14 amino acids. CDR3: CASSLSRVGETQYF. The CDR3 nucleotides read TGTGCCAGCAGCTTGTCCAGAGTGGGAGAGACCCAGTACTTC.

This clonotype has ten or more counts. The CDR3 DNA sequence: TGTGCCAGCAGTCCCCGGGACAGCGATGGCTACACCTTC. Protein sequence: CASSPRDSDGYTF. V is TRBV12-3 or TRBV12-4 and J is TRBJ1-2; TRBD1 agrees at 7 bases. The CDR3 totals 13 residues. With V trimmed by 5 bases and J by 6 bases, 6 bases remained unmatched.

The V call is TRBV6-5, the J call TRBJ1-3, with 10 positions matching TRBD1. V was pared by 0 bases and J by 4 bases, with 3 bases of the junction left unmatched. Germline V gene sequence: CDR1 MNHEY, CDR2 SVGAGI. This CDR3 has 16 amino acids. The CDR3 is CASSYSRQGAGNTIYF. DNA for the CDR3: TGTGCCAGCAGTTACTCCAGACAGGGGGCAGGAAACACCATATATTTT.

This clonotype was seen many times. The gene calls are TRBV19 and TRBJ1-2; no clear D. There are 13 residues in the CDR3. Germline V gives CDR1 LNHDA, CDR2 SQIVND (reference sequence). V dropped 6 bases and J dropped 0 bases, with 8 bases sitting between them. This CDR3 reads CASRKDANYGYTF. CDR3 bases: TGTGCCAGTAGGAAGGACGCTAACTATGGCTACACCTTC.

The chain uses TRBV14 and TRBJ1-1; D is uncertain. With 4 bases removed from V and 3 bases from J, the gap between germline ends came to 12 bases. The CDR3 is 14 amino acids. The germline V gene has CDR1 SGHDN and CDR2 FVKESK. The CDR3: CASSLLTLDTEAFF. CDR3 DNA sequence: TGTGCCAGCAGCCTACTGACATTGGACACTGAAGCTTTCTTT.

This chain connects TRBV3-1 to TRBJ2-5; D remains unclear. With 8 bases removed from V and 5 bases from J, the gap between germline ends came to 18 bases. The CDR3 contains 14 residues. CDR1 is LGHDT, CDR2 YNNKEL, per germline (reference sequence). CDR3 residues: CASGPAKLRETQYF. For the CDR3, the DNA is TGTGCCAGCGGGCCTGCGAAGTTAAGGGAGACCCAGTACTTC.

Many counts were recorded for this clonotype. This chain uses TRBV10-1 with TRBJ2-7; D may correspond to TRBD1 or TRBD2 (5 bases each). Germline V CDR1 and CDR2: WNHNN, SYGVQD (reference sequence). V lost 4 bases, J lost 3 bases, and 10 bases lay in between. CDR3 size: 13 residues. CDR3 sequence reads: CASSAGTDYEQYF. The CDR3 nucleotides read TGCGCCAGCAGTGCCGGGACGGACTACGAGCAGTACTTC.

The gene calls are TRBV7-2 and TRBJ1-5, with D perhaps matching TRBD1 (5 bases). Trimming took 11 bases from V and 6 from J, leaving 14 bases between them. CDR3 length: 12 residues. The germline V gene encodes CDR1 SGHTA and CDR2 FQGNSA. This CDR3 is CAQQAGGQPQHF. CDR3 nucleotide sequence: TGTGCCCAGCAGGCGGGGGGTCAGCCCCAGCATTTT.

As concerns this clonotype: It may be a read error: a sequence one base away is much more abundant. The genes are TRBV19 and TRBJ1-2, with a tentative D call TRBD1 (6 bases). This CDR3 has 12 residues. V dropped 10 bases and J dropped 6 bases, with 15 bases sitting between them. The germline V gene encodes CDR1 LNHDA and CDR2 SQIVND (reference sequence). The CDR3 DNA sequence: TGTGCCACCCGGGACAAGGATCATGGCTACACCTTC. This translates into CATRDKDHGYTF.

There are many counts of this clonotype. The chain carries TRBV15 and TRBJ1-5; D may be TRBD1 (6 bases). The V gene lost 0 bases and the J gene lost 1 base, with 7 bases spanning the gap. CDR3 length: 15 amino acids. The germline V gene encodes CDR1 LNHNV and CDR2 YYDKDF (reference sequence). This chain's CDR3 is CATSREGGSNQPQHF. The DNA of the CDR3 is TGTGCCACCAGCAGAGAGGGGGGCAGCAATCAGCCCCAGCATTTT.